This T cell receptor beta chain derives from a study of blood T cell repertoires in COVID-19 (TCRdb year 2020). In terms of the full investigation: Collaborator samples came from the United States, Italy and Spain and covered acute and convalescent phases of COVID-19. Deeply sampled blood TCRbeta repertoires from subjects exposed to, actively infected with, or recovered from COVID-19 were included in the dataset. Where available, HLA class I and class II types were taken from metadata supplied by the sample provider and were not determined by assay-based typing. The repertoires were made available in a free public database intended to serve as a resource for research on the immune response to SARS-CoV-2. The samples were drawn from the first 160 participants of the ongoing ImmuneRACE study and from 950 to 1,500 subjects provided by 6 global collaborators. Nearly every sample came with metadata listing a de-identified subject ID, COVID-19 status, age in years and sex. The prospective study material was composed of cDNA or gDNA derived from T cells, B-cell-depleted T cells, or PBMCs.

From the cysteine through the phenylalanine, the CDR3 covers 15 amino acids. Only the CDR3 portion is preserved as DNA: 45 bases, with reading frame beginning at the first base. CDR1 LNHDA and CDR2 SQIVND are derived from the germline V gene (reference sequence). V sheds 6 bases and J sheds 5 bases, leaving 19 bases between their ends. TCRbeta CDR3 regions were amplified from genomic DNA using the immunoSEQ Assay, a bias-controlled multiplex PCR. The paper's processing steps were these. Nucleated cell counts per sample were estimated from amplification of reference gene primers within the assay. Sequence reads were collapsed and filtered to measure the absolute abundance of every unique TCRbeta CDR3 rearrangement. Productive Simpson clonality was computed per sample as the square root of Simpson's diversity index over productive rearrangements. What TCRdb holds here is the immuneACCESS table cut down to in-frame rearrangements. Part of the clones is not present; checked against another copy, under half of the missing clones reflect an unresolved V gene, and the others are unexplained. That table supplies the V and J calls and clone size; D and trimming were determined from the DNA. This sample has some 180,000 clones in its table, and over 70% of those were observed once. The ten largest clones add up to roughly 7.2% of the sample.

At one collaborating source in Seattle, patients were enrolled during active infection and were followed longitudinally through the course of disease. Whole blood was collected in K2EDTA tubes by collaborating institutions according to the institutions' own protocols. Collaborator samples were shipped for TCRbeta analysis as frozen whole blood, isolated PBMCs, or DNA extracted from either sample type. This clone was detected only once. Its cognate antigen has yet to be identified. No qualities accompany the bases; no much larger clone lies one base away. Overall study results and their limits: Clinical and demographic metadata were provided uncurated, with the amount varying by source and participant.

The sample comprised peripheral blood. Recombination connected TRBV19 to TRBJ1-1; a tentative D match to TRBD1 spans 5 bases. This receptor was identified in a woman in her 40s with COVID-19, enrolled during active disease. The CDR3 has the sequence CASSAGGGGSTEAFF. The nucleotide sequence is TGTGCCAGTAGCGCTGGTGGGGGGGGTTCTACTGAAGCTTTCTTT.